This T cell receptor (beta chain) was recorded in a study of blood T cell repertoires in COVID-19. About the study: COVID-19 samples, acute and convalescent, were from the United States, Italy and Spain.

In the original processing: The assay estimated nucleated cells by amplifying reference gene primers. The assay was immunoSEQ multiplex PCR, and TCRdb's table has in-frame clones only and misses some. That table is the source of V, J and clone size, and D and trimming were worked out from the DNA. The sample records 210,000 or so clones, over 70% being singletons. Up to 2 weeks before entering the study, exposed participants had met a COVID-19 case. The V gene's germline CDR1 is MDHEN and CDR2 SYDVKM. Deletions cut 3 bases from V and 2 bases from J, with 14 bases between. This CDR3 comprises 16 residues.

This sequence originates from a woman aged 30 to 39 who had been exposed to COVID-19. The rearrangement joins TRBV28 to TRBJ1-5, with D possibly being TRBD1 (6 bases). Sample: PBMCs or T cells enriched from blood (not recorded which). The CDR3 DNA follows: TGTGCCAGCAGTTTCCGTGCAGGGGCAGGCAATCAGCCCCAGCATTTT. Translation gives CASSFRAGAGNQPQHF.